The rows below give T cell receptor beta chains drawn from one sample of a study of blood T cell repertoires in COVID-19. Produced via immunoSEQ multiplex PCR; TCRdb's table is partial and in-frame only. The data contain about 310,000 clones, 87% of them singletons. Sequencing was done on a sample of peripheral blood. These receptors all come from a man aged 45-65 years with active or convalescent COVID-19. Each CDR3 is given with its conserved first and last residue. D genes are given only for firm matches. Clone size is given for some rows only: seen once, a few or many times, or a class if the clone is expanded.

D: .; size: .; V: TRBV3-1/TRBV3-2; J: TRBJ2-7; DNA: TGTGCCAGCAGAAGGGGCATGGTCGACGAGCAGTACTTC; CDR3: CASRRGMVDEQYF
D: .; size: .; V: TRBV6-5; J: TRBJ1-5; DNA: TGTGCCAGCATGGAAGGAGGGTTCAATCAGCCCCAGCATTTT; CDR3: CASMEGGFNQPQHF
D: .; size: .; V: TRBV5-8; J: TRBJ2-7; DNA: TGTGCCAGCAGCTCCCGCGGAGACCTCTACGAGCAGTACTTC; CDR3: CASSSRGDLYEQYF
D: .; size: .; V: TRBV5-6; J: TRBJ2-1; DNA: TGTGCCAGCAGCTTCCACAGGGATGAGCAGTTCTTC; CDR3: CASSFHRDEQFF
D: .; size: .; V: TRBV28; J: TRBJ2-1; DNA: TGTGCCAGCAGTACCCGGCGTCGGGGCTACAATGAGCAGTTCTTC; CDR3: CASSTRRRGYNEQFF
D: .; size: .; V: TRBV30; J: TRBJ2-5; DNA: TGTGCCTGGGGGGCCCGACAGAGGCAAGAGACCCAGTACTTC; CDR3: CAWGARQRQETQYF
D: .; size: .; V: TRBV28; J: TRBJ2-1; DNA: TGTGCCGGGGGCAGGGAGCATGAGCAGTTCTTC; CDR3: CAGGREHEQFF
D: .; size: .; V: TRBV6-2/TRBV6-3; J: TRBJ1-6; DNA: TGTGCCAGCAGTTACGACGACAGGATCGAAGGGTCACCCCTCCACTTT; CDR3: CASSYDDRIEGSPLHF
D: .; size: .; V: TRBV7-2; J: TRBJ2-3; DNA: TGTGCCAGCAGCTTAGGAGGGGGGGCGGGAGATACGCAGTATTTT; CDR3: CASSLGGGAGDTQYF
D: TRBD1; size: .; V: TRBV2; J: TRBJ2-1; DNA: TGTGCCAGCAGTGTATGGACAGGGCCCTCTTTCGATGAGCAGTTCTTC; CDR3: CASSVWTGPSFDEQFF
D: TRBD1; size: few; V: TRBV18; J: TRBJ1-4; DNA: TGTGCCAGCTCTCCCGACAGGGCCAGTGAAAAACTGTTTTTT; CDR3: CASSPDRASEKLFF
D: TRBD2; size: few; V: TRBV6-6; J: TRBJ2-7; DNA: TGTGCCAGCAGTTACGAGCGGGGGGGCGGCGAGCAGTACTTC; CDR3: CASSYERGGGEQYF
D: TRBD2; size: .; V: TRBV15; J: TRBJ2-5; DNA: TGTGCCACCAGCGTCCGACTAGCGGGAGATGAGACCCAGTACTTC; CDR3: CATSVRLAGDETQYF
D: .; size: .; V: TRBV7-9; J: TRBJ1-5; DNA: TGTGCCAGCAGCTTAGAATTTGGGCCCCCGCAACAGCCCCAGCATTTT; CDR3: CASSLEFGPPQQPQHF
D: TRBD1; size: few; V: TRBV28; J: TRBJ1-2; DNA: TGTGCCAGCAGTTTATGGGACAGGGGGCTCTATGGCTACACCTTC; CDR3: CASSLWDRGLYGYTF
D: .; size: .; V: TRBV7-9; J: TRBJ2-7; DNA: TGTGCCAGCAGCTTAGGTTACAGCTTCTCCTACGAGCAGTACTTC; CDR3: CASSLGYSFSYEQYF
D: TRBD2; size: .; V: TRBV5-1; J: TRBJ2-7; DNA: TGCGCCAGCAGCTTGGAACTAGCGGGATCCTACGAGCAGTACTTC; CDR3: CASSLELAGSYEQYF
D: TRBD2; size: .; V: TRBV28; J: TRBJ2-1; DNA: TGTGCCAGCAGTTTAACTAGCGGGAGTATCTATGAGCAGTTCTTC; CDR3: CASSLTSGSIYEQFF
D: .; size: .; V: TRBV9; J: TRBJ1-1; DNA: TGTGCCAGCAGCCCCCGAATGGGGGGTGCTGAAGCTTTCTTT; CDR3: CASSPRMGGAEAFF
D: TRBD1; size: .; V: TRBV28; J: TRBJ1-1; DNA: TGTGCCAGCAGTCCCCGGACAGGCACTGAAGCTTTCTTT; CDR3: CASSPRTGTEAFF
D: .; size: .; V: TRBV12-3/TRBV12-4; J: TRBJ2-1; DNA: TGTGCCAGCAGTTTATTAAGGGAGATAATGTTCTTC; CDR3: CASSLLREIMFF
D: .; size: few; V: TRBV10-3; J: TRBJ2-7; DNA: TGTGCCATCAGTGAGGCCCCGGACTCCACCTACGAGCAGTACTTC; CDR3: CAISEAPDSTYEQYF
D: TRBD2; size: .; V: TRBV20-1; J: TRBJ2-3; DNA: TGCAGTGCTAGTGTCCCGGGAGGATCTGATACGCAGTATTTT; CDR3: CSASVPGGSDTQYF
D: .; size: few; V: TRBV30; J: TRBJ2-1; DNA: TGTGCCTGGAGCGTTACAAAGAATGAGCAGTTCTTC; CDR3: CAWSVTKNEQFF
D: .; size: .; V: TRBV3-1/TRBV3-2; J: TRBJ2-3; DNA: TGTGCCAGCAGCCAAGTACTTTCCAGGGCCACAGGAGATACGCAGTATTTT; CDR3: CASSQVLSRATGDTQYF
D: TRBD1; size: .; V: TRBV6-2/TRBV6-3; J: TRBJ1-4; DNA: TGTGCCAGCAGTATTCCAGGGGACAGGGGCGCAAAACTGTTTTTT; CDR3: CASSIPGDRGAKLFF